This T cell receptor (beta chain) was sequenced for a study of cytomegalovirus exposure and HLA in healthy donors. Germline assignment: CDR1 MDHEN and CDR2 SYDVKM. The CDR3 contains 19 residues. V shed 5 bases, J shed 4 bases, and the junction held 13 bases outside the gene matches. Produced via immunoSEQ multiplex PCR; TCRdb's table is partial and in-frame only. The sample consists of about 110,000 clones, 90% to 96% of them appearing once. Study-wide findings and caveats: The authors confirmed in vitro that a few CMV-associated chains were specific for CMV antigens. Cytomegalovirus association was listed for 150 to 200 TCR beta chains.

Concerning this clone itself: The antigen is not known.

The sample was PBMCs. The chain joins TRBV28 to TRBJ2-5, with TRBD2 matching over 16 bases. The TCR sequence derives from a woman aged 18-30 years in good health and CMV-seronegative. In nucleotides, the CDR3 is TGTGCCAGCAGTCTCGGGACTAGCGGGGGGGCTTCGGTCGGAGAGACCCAGTACTTC. Its protein product is CASSLGTSGGASVGETQYF.